This T cell receptor beta chain derives from a study of regulatory T cells in long-lasting Graves disease. This clonotype was seen ten or more times. One junction end does not reproduce the germline sequence, and a read error may be involved. Investigators prepared the TCR beta libraries by applying iRepertoire HTBI primers and Arm-PCR of CDR3 regions. TCRdb re-called the multiplex PCR reads through MiXCR, storing one row per CDR3 protein. The repertoire includes some 300,000 distinct CDR3 sequences, 22% of them detected once, and roughly 50% sits in the top ten. Germline CDR1 is SGHTA and CDR2 is FQGNSA. The CDR3 totals 13 residues. Stated time point: persistent/refractory GD, antithyroid drugs over 5 years with positive TRAb. From PBMCs, RNA was extracted and then used to make the TCR library. Patients with Graves' disease were diagnosed by American Thyroid Association guidelines. Staff took around 9 milliliters of peripheral blood and put it into EDTA tubes.

The sequence derives from a female donor with Graves disease. The chain carries TRBV7-2 and TRBJ1-2; TRBD1 matches 7 bases. This sample comprised peripheral blood mononuclear cells (PBMCs), obtained when the disease was refractory, from a patient treated with antithyroid drugs. This CDR3 reads CASRLGQAYGYTF. The CDR3 coding sequence is TGTGCCAGCAGATTAGGACAGGCCTATGGCTACACCTTC. Filled out from reference TRBV7-2 and TRBJ1-2, the complete variable domain reads GAGVSQSPSNKVTEKGKDVELRCDPISGHTALYWYRQSLGQGLEFLIYFQGNSAPDKSGLPSDRFSAERTGGSVSTLTIQRTQQEDSAVYLCASRLGQAYGYTFGSGTRLTVV.